The 10 T cell receptor beta chains below were found in one sample sequenced in a study of beta chain features in type 1 diabetes. Sequenced material consisted of expressed TCRB transcripts (all of the isolated RNA was reverse transcribed). Here immunoSEQ multiplex PCR was the method, and the copy in TCRdb shows in-frame clones only, minus some. Here the sample spans 810,000 or so clones, 15% to 20% being singletons. The sequenced material came from naive CD4+ T cells from blood. The source of these receptors is a woman in her late teens or twenties in good health.

This chain uses TRBV4-3 with TRBJ2-5, with TRBD1 as a possible D gene (9 bases). There are 19 residues in the CDR3. In germline, CDR1 is LGHNA, CDR2 YSLEER. Trimming took off 1 base at V and 7 bases at J, with 28 bases between the two ends. CDR3: CASSQVAWATGGAGGTQYF. The CDR3 DNA reads as TGCGCCAGCAGCCAAGTGGCCTGGGCTACAGGGGGCGCGGGAGGGACCCAGTACTTC.

This chain uses TRBV9 with TRBJ2-2; tentative D call: TRBD2 (6 bases). The CDR3 loop spans 15 amino acids. Trimming took 5 bases from V and 0 from J, leaving 11 bases between them. From germline, CDR1 is SGDLS and CDR2 YYNGEE. The CDR3 coding sequence is TGTGCCAGCAGGGACCTAGCGCCGAACACCGGGGAGCTGTTTTTT. Protein: CASRDLAPNTGELFF.

The CDR3 DNA reads TGTGCCAGCACCAATTACCTCGCTGGATGGAACACTGAAGCTTTCTTT. Translated: CASTNYLAGWNTEAFF. The chain links TRBV7-2 to TRBJ1-1; D is unclear. Germline V lookup: CDR1 SGHTA, CDR2 FQGNSA. CDR3 size: 16 residues. Trimming took off 7 bases at V and 1 base at J, with 19 bases between the two ends.

This clone was observed a handful of times. The chain uses TRBV5-1 and TRBJ2-4; possible D gene TRBD1, 6 bases. Between the trimmed V and J ends, which lost 4 bases and 8 bases, there was a span of 19 bases. CDR3 length: 15 residues. Germline V gene lookup returns CDR1 SGHRS and CDR2 YFSETQ. The CDR3 nucleotides read TGCGCCAGCAGCCTCGGGACATTAAGAACGGACATTCAGTACTTC. As protein: CASSLGTLRTDIQYF.

The rearrangement uses TRBV6-5 and TRBJ2-5; 8 bases align to TRBD2. This CDR3 is 12 amino acids long. Trimming cost V 10 bases and J 3 bases; bases outside gene matches: 4. Germline V lookup: CDR1 MNHEY, CDR2 SVGAGI. The CDR3 bases are TGTGCCATCGCGGGAGGAAAAGAGACCCAGTACTTC. As protein: CAIAGGKETQYF.

This clone was detected only a few times. This sequence joins TRBV6-1 and TRBJ1-4; the match to TRBD1 covers 10 bases. Germline trimming cut 7 bases from V and 7 bases from J; bases unmatched to any gene: 6. The CDR3 length is 14 residues. Germline V lookup: CDR1 MNHNS, CDR2 SASEGT. The CDR3 region has the DNA TGTGCCAGCACCCGGGACAGGGGTGCTGAAAAACTGTTTTTT. Translated, it gives CASTRDRGAEKLFF.

V gene TRBV7-2 combines with J gene TRBJ2-1; D is possibly TRBD1 or TRBD2 (5 bases each). Germline CDR1 reads SGHTA; CDR2 reads FQGNSA. The CDR3 runs 16 residues. Trimming cost V 2 bases and J 0 bases, with 11 bases left between them. The chain's CDR3 is CASSLLGASSYNEQFF. The CDR3 DNA reads as TGTGCCAGCAGCTTACTCGGGGCGAGCTCCTACAATGAGCAGTTCTTC.

The gene calls are TRBV10-3 and TRBJ2-1; D call uncertain. The V and J ends lost 3 bases and 0 bases respectively, with 12 bases between them. CDR1 is ENHRY and CDR2 is SYGVKD in the germline V gene. This CDR3 spans 16 amino acids. The CDR3: CAISDSLAHSYNEQFF. The CDR3 DNA sequence: TGTGCCATCAGTGATAGCCTGGCCCACTCCTACAATGAGCAGTTCTTC.

This clone was seen a handful of times. This sample also contains other DNA sequences that code for the same CDR3. The V and J genes are TRBV29-1 and TRBJ2-2; 9 positions agree with TRBD1. Germline V CDR1 and CDR2: SQVTM, ANQGSEA. This CDR3 comprises 16 residues. The trim removed 4 bases at V and 6 bases at J, leaving 12 bases unmatched. CDR3 sequence: CSVGKGDRVLAGELFF. In nucleotides, the CDR3 is TGCAGCGTTGGGAAAGGGGACAGGGTTCTTGCCGGGGAGCTGTTTTTT.

The rearrangement links TRBV28 to TRBJ2-7; D is undetermined. The CDR3 contains 13 residues. V lost 6 bases to trimming and J lost 3 bases, with 12 bases between them. From germline, CDR1 is MDHEN and CDR2 SYDVKM. The CDR3 DNA sequence: TGTGCCAGCAGAGTGTCACATTTCTACGAGCAGTACTTC. It translates to CASRVSHFYEQYF.